This T cell receptor (beta chain) was captured by sequencing in a study of cytomegalovirus exposure and HLA in healthy donors. Whole-study findings and limits: Researchers reported in a later analysis that a missense DCLRE1C variant was tied to TCR beta V- and J-gene trimming. 87-base-pair reads could not separate some V segments, including TRBV6-2 and TRBV6-3. The classifier reportedly diagnosed cytomegalovirus status with high specificity and sensitivity. Links to common viral pathogens appeared, in a later analysis, for several of the most significant clusters.

Remarks on this clone: The antigen is not known.

The V and J ends lost 1 base and 5 bases respectively, with 7 bases between them. Germline V gives CDR1 SGHRS, CDR2 YFSETQ. The CDR3 covers 13 residues. 13 Jbeta primers and 60 Vbeta primers were used for the PCR. Repertoires were generated with immunoSEQ multiplex PCR, while TCRdb's copy carries only in-frame clones and drops some. The profile covers over 95,000 clones, with 77% appearing a single time and 11% taken by the ten largest. This chain uses TRBV5-1 with TRBJ1-5; possibly TRBD1 for D (6 bases). The receptor was isolated from a man aged 35-49 years in good health and CMV-seropositive. The sequenced sample was PBMCs. The CDR3 nucleotides are TGCGCCAGCAGCTTGACAGGGTATCAGCCCCAGCATTTT. This codes for CASSLTGYQPQHF.